The next 19 T cell receptor beta chains were all read from a single sample in a study of blood T cell repertoires in COVID-19. Here immunoSEQ multiplex PCR was the method, and the copy in TCRdb shows in-frame clones only, minus some. The profile shows some 38,000 clones, 90% of them singletons. Sequencing was performed on peripheral blood. These receptors all stem from a man between 60 and 70 years old with active or convalescent COVID-19.

This clone was recorded a few times. The rearrangement links TRBV6-2 or TRBV6-3 to TRBJ1-6, with a possible D match to TRBD1 (5 bases). The CDR3 loop spans 14 amino acids. CDR1 is MNHEY and CDR2 is SVGEGT in the germline V gene. V dropped 2 bases and J dropped 7 bases, with 9 bases sitting between them. The CDR3 region has the DNA TGTGCCAGCAGTTACCAAGGGGAAAATTCACCCCTCCACTTT. It encodes CASSYQGENSPLHF.

The genes are TRBV15 and TRBJ1-1; D call uncertain. The germline V gene has CDR1 LNHNV and CDR2 YYDKDF (reference sequence). The V gene lost 0 bases and the J gene lost 0 bases, with 8 bases spanning the gap. There are 15 residues in the CDR3. The CDR3, as DNA: TGTGCCACCAGCAGAGATCCGGGTTTGAACACTGAAGCTTTCTTT. It codes for CATSRDPGLNTEAFF.

This sequence joins TRBV18 and TRBJ1-1, with D maybe TRBD1 (5 bases). Germline CDR1 is KGHSH and CDR2 is LQKENI. The CDR3 totals 14 residues. Trimming took off 3 bases at V and 10 bases at J, with 18 bases between the two ends. The CDR3 DNA is TGTGCCAGCTCACCCGGGGGGGTCATTAGGGGAGCTTTCTTT. Its protein is CASSPGGVIRGAFF.

The chain is built from TRBV29-1 and TRBJ2-1; TRBD2 matches at 9 bases. There are 15 residues in the CDR3. The J segment lost 4 bases and the V segment lost 7 bases, leaving 11 bases of the junction unmatched. Germline loops: CDR1 SQVTM, CDR2 ANQGSEA. The CDR3 coding sequence is TGCAGCGCCCGTTTGGTAGCGGGAGTTTACAATGAGCAGTTCTTC. Translated, it gives CSARLVAGVYNEQFF.

The chain is built from TRBV18 and TRBJ2-7; D is possibly TRBD1 (6 bases). CDR3 length equals 13 residues. The germline V and J ends were trimmed by 2 bases and 6 bases, with 11 bases remaining between them. Germline values: CDR1 KGHSH, CDR2 LQKENI. CDR3 loop: CASSPWGQSEQYF. CDR3 bases: TGTGCCAGCTCACCATGGGGGCAGTCCGAGCAGTACTTC.

Note on this clone: This sample includes further DNA sequences coding for the same CDR3. The V gene is TRBV27, the J gene TRBJ2-7; 11 nucleotides match TRBD2. The J segment lost 3 bases and the V segment lost 5 bases, leaving 3 bases of the junction unmatched. Germline loops: CDR1 MNHEY, CDR2 SMNVEV (reference sequence). There are 14 residues in the CDR3. The CDR3 here is CASSLGTSGYEQYF. The DNA for the CDR3 is TGTGCCAGCAGTCTGGGGACTAGCGGCTACGAGCAGTACTTC.

The V gene is TRBV7-3, the J gene TRBJ2-1; 7 bases map to TRBD2. The CDR3 loop spans 15 amino acids. The V gene's germline CDR1 is SGHTA and CDR2 FQGTGA. The ends lost 2 bases at V and 2 bases at J; junction bases unmatched: 3. CDR3 in amino acids: CASSLGGSPYNEQFF. The CDR3 DNA reads TGTGCCAGCAGCTTAGGCGGGAGTCCCTACAATGAGCAGTTCTTC.

This clone appeared once. The chain couples TRBV28 to TRBJ2-3; 7 nucleotides agree with TRBD1. The CDR3 totals 14 residues. J was trimmed by 2 bases and V by 7 bases; bases with no gene match: 6. The V gene's germline CDR1 is MDHEN and CDR2 SYDVKM. In DNA form, the CDR3 reads TGTGCCAGCAAGAGGACAGGAGCCACAGATACGCAGTATTTT. This codes for CASKRTGATDTQYF.

The chain employs TRBV15 and TRBJ1-3, with D tentatively TRBD1 (6 bases). The CDR3 has 15 residues. Germline V CDR1 and CDR2: LNHNV, YYDKDF (reference sequence). With 4 bases removed from V and 2 bases from J, the gap between germline ends came to 12 bases. The CDR3: CATSTGQYTGNTIYF. CDR3 in DNA: TGTGCCACCAGCACCGGACAGTACACTGGAAACACCATATATTTT. Variable domain in full (rest from reference TRBV15 and TRBJ1-3): DAMVIQNPRYQVTQFGKPVTLSCSQTLNHNVMYWYQQKSSQAPKLLFHYYDKDFNNEADTPDNFQSRRPNTSFCFLDIRSPGLGDTAMYLCATSTGQYTGNTIYFGEGSWLTVV.

The chain recombines TRBV5-4 with TRBJ2-7; TRBD2 aligns across 7 bases. The germline gives CDR1 SGHNT, CDR2 YYREEE (reference sequence). The length of the CDR3 is 14 residues. Trimming cost V 4 bases and J 11 bases; bases outside gene matches: 15. The DNA of the CDR3 is TGTGCCAGCAGCATGGCAGGGTCAGCGCGGGAGAAGTACTTC. It specifies CASSMAGSAREKYF.

This CDR3 is CASSTKAGIFDSGANVLTF. In nucleotides, the CDR3 is TGTGCCAGCAGCACCAAGGCAGGGATTTTTGACTCTGGGGCCAACGTCCTGACTTTC. The chain recombines TRBV9 with TRBJ2-6; D perhaps matches TRBD1 (5 bases). The CDR3 contains 19 residues. Germline V gene data show CDR1 as SGDLS and CDR2 as YYNGEE. V lost 4 bases and J 0 bases, leaving 20 bases between the germline ends.

The chain combines TRBV27 with TRBJ1-3, with a tentative D call TRBD1 (5 bases). CDR3 length: 17 residues. CDR1 MNHEY and CDR2 SMNVEV come from the germline V gene (reference sequence). Deletions cut 2 bases from V and 1 base from J, with 15 bases between. CDR3 residues: CASSLVYTGGSGNTIYF. The CDR3 region has the DNA TGTGCCAGCAGTTTAGTATACACCGGGGGATCTGGAAACACCATATATTTT.

DNA for the CDR3: TGTGCCAGCAACGGGCGGGAGGGGACCTACGAGCAGTACTTC. Protein sequence: CASNGREGTYEQYF. The genes are TRBV2 and TRBJ2-7, with 9 bases identical to TRBD2. The CDR3 length is 14 residues. The ends lost 7 bases at V and 2 bases at J; junction bases unmatched: 6. The germline V gene encodes CDR1 SNHLY and CDR2 FYNNEI.

V and J are TRBV28 and TRBJ2-7; 8 bases agree with TRBD2. This CDR3 is built from 16 residues. Looked up from germline, CDR1 is MDHEN and CDR2 is SYDVKM. The V segment lost 6 bases and the J segment 0 bases; nucleotides outside the gene matches: 10. CDR3 sequence reads: CASRLAEAGVSYEQYF. In nucleotides, the CDR3 is TGTGCCAGCAGGTTGGCAGAAGCGGGAGTCTCCTACGAGCAGTACTTC.

The chain recombines TRBV28 with TRBJ1-1, with 7 positions matching TRBD1. Germline-derived CDR1 and CDR2 are MDHEN and SYDVKM. Unmatched junction bases numbered 4, after V lost 4 bases and J lost 5 bases. This CDR3 spans 13 amino acids. The CDR3 region is CASSSLRGTEAFF. The CDR3, as DNA: TGTGCCAGCAGTTCACTCAGGGGGACTGAAGCTTTCTTT. The whole variable domain, filled in from reference TRBV28 and TRBJ1-1, reads DVKVTQSSRYLVKRTGEKVFLECVQDMDHENMFWYRQDPGLGLRLIYFSYDVKMKEKGDIPEGYSVSREKKERFSLILESASTNQTSMYLCASSSLRGTEAFFGQGTRLTVV.

This sequence joins TRBV7-8 and TRBJ2-1; TRBD2 agrees at 9 bases. From germline, CDR1 is SGHVS and CDR2 FQNEAQ. CDR3 length equals 14 residues. Germline trimming cut 5 bases from V and 8 bases from J; bases unmatched to any gene: 7. CDR3 sequence reads: CASSPAGLADEQFF. CDR3 in DNA: TGTGCCAGCAGCCCCGCGGGACTAGCCGATGAGCAGTTCTTC.

The chain combines TRBV29-1 with TRBJ2-1, with 12 bases matching TRBD2. CDR3 size: 15 residues. The V gene's germline CDR1 is SQVTM and CDR2 ANQGSEA. Trimming took 5 bases from V and 5 from J; bases not matched to a gene: 7. This chain's CDR3 is CSVPKRTSGNNEQFF. In DNA form, the CDR3 reads TGCAGCGTTCCTAAGAGGACTAGCGGGAACAATGAGCAGTTCTTC.

This chain links TRBV7-2 with TRBJ1-4; 7 bases align to TRBD1. This CDR3 is built from 15 residues. From germline, CDR1 is SGHTA and CDR2 FQGNSA. Trimming cost V 4 bases and J 5 bases; bases outside gene matches: 7. CDR3 in DNA: TGTGCCAGCAGCTCCTCAGGGGGAAAAAATGAAAAACTGTTTTTT. It encodes CASSSSGGKNEKLFF.

The V and J genes are TRBV11-3 and TRBJ2-1; 8 bases map to TRBD1. The CDR3 is 15 amino acids. Per germline, CDR1 SGHNT and CDR2 YENEEA. With 5 bases clipped from V and 1 base from J, the junction kept 4 bases outside the gene matches. This CDR3 is CASSPGQGSYNEQFF. The CDR3 DNA reads TGTGCCAGCAGCCCCGGACAGGGATCCTACAATGAGCAGTTCTTC.